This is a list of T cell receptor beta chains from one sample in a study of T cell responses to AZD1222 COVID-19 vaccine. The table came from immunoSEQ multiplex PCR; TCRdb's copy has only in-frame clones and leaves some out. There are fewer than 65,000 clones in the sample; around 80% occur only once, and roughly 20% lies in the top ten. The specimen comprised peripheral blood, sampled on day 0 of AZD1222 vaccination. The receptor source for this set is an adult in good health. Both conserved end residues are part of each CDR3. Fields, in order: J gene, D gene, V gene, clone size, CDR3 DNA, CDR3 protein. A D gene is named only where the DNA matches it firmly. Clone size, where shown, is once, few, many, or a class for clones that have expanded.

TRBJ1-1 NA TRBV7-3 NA TGTGCCAGCAGCGAACAGCCGAACACTGAAGCTTTCTTT CASSEQPNTEAFF
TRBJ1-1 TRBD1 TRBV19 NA TGTGCCAGTAGCGACAGGGTGAACACTGAAGCTTTCTTT CASSDRVNTEAFF
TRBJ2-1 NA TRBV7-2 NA TGTGCCCTAGGGCTAGCATCCTACAATGAGCAGTTCTTC CALGLASYNEQFF
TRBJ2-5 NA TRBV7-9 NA TGTGCCAGCAGCTCCGGGGTGACCCAGTACTTC CASSSGVTQYF
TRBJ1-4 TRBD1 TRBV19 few TGTGCCAGTAGTTCGCGGACAGGGTGGTTGGAAAAACTGTTTTTT CASSSRTGWLEKLFF
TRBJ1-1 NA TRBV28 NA TGTGCCAGCAGTCCGCGCTCCGACTACACTGAAGCTTTCTTT CASSPRSDYTEAFF
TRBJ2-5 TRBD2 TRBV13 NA TGTGCCAGCAGCTTTACGCCTAGCGGGAGTGAGACCCAGTACTTC CASSFTPSGSETQYF
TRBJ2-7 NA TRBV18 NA TGTGCCAGCTCACCCTCCAACTACGAGCAGTACTTC CASSPSNYEQYF
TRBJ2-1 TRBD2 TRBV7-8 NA TGTGCCAGCAGCTCCCGGACTAGCGGGCCCAATGAGCAGTTCTTC CASSSRTSGPNEQFF
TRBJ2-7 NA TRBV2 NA TGTGCCAGCCGCCGGACAGCCTACGAGCAGTACTTC CASRRTAYEQYF
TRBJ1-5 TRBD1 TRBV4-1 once TGCGCCAGCAGCCCGAGACAGGGGAGCAATCAGCCCCAGCATTTT CASSPRQGSNQPQHF
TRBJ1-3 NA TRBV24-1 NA TGTGCCACCAGTGATTTGTCGGGGGACACCATATATTTT CATSDLSGDTIYF
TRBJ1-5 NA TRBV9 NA TGTGCCAGCTGTGCCTTCGAGGGGCAGCCCCAGCATTTT CASCAFEGQPQHF
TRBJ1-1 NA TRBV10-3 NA TGTGCCATCAGTGAGCCGGATATTCCGGGCACTGAAGCTTTCTTT CAISEPDIPGTEAFF
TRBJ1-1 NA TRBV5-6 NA TGTGCCAGCAGCTTCGGGGAACGAACTGAAGCTTTCTTT CASSFGERTEAFF
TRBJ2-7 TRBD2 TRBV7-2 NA TGTGCCAGCAGCTTCTCGGGACTAGCCTACGAGCAGTACTTC CASSFSGLAYEQYF
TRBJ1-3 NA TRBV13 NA TGTGCCAGCAGCTTAGGCGGAGGGGGATCTGGAAACACCATATATTTT CASSLGGGGSGNTIYF
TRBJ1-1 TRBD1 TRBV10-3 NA TGTGCCATCAGTCCTACAGGGGATAACACTGAAGCTTTCTTT CAISPTGDNTEAFF
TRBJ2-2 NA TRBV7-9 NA TGTGCCAGCAGCTTCGGCGGGACCGATAACCTGAACACCGGGGAGCTGTTTTTT CASSFGGTDNLNTGELFF
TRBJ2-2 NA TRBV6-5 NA TGTGCCAGCCTAATTCCGGAGAGGGGGGAGCTGTTTTTT CASLIPERGELFF
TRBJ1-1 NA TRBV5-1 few TGCGCCAGCAGCTCACGGACCGACGGCACTGAAGCTTTCTTT CASSSRTDGTEAFF
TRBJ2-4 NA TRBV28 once TGTGCCAGCAGTTCCATTGGTTCGGATGGCATTCAGTACTTC CASSSIGSDGIQYF
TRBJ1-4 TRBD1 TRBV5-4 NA TGTGCCAGCAGCTCGAACAGGGGGCTAGATGAAAAACTGTTTTTT CASSSNRGLDEKLFF
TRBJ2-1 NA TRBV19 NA TGTGCCAGTAGGGAGGTCTCCCACAATGAGCAGTTCTTC CASREVSHNEQFF
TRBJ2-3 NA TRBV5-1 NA TGCGCCAGCAGCTCAGATACGCAGTATTTT CASSSDTQYF
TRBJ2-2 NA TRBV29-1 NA TGCAGCGTCAACACCGGGACACAAAGTATGACCGGGGAGCTGTTTTTT CSVNTGTQSMTGELFF
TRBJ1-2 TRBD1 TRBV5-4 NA TGTGCCAGCAGCCCCTATATGGAAGGGGGCGAACATGGCTACACCTTC CASSPYMEGGEHGYTF
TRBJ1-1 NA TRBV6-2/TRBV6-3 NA TGTGCCAGCAGTTACCCGGCAGGTCCCCAGGCTGAAGCTTTCTTT CASSYPAGPQAEAFF
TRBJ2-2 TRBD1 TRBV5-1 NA TGCGCCAGCAGCGGAGGACAGGGAGGAGGAACCGGGGAGCTGTTTTTT CASSGGQGGGTGELFF
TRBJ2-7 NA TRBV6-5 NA TGTGCCAGCACCCCTGGTGGACACCATTACGAGCAGTACTTC CASTPGGHHYEQYF
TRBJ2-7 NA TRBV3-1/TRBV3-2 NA TGTGCCAGCAGCCCCGGGACTTTCTACGAGCAGTACTTC CASSPGTFYEQYF
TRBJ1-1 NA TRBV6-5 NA TGTGCCAGCAGTTACCGCCTGAACACTGAAGCTTTCTTT CASSYRLNTEAFF
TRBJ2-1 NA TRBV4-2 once TGTGCCAGCAGCCAAATTTTGGCCGTGAACAATGAGCAGTTCTTC CASSQILAVNNEQFF
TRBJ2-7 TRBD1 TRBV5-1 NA TGCGCCAGCAGCCCGACCCGGGACAGGGCACGTTCGGGCGAGCAGTACTTC CASSPTRDRARSGEQYF
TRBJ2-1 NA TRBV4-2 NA TGTGCCAGCAGCCAAGATCACGAGGGGAAGCAGTTCTTC CASSQDHEGKQFF
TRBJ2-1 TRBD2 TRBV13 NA TGTGCCAGCAGCCCTCTCGGGACTAGCGGGAGGGCCGTCTATGAGCAGTTCTTC CASSPLGTSGRAVYEQFF
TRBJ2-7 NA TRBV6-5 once TGTGCCAGCAGTTACTCGATGGGGTACGAGCAGTACTTC CASSYSMGYEQYF
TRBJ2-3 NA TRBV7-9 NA TGTGCCAGCAGCGAAGGGCGTAGAACGCAGTATTTT CASSEGRRTQYF
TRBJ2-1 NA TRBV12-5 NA TGTGCTAGTGGTTCCCTTTCACACAATGAGCAGTTCTTC CASGSLSHNEQFF
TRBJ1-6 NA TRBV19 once TGTGCCAGTTCGAGGGGGAGCTCCTATAATTCACCCCTCCACTTT CASSRGSSYNSPLHF
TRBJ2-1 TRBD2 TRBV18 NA TGTGCCAGCTCATCTAGCGGAGGCGGGGGTTTCTTC CASSSSGGGGFF
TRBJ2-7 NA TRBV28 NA TGTGCCAGCAGTTTATTTAGCTACGAGCAGTACTTC CASSLFSYEQYF
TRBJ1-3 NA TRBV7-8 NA TGTGCCAGCAGCCCCTCTTCAGGGAGCTCTGGAAACACCATATATTTT CASSPSSGSSGNTIYF
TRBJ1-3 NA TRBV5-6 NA TGTGCCAGCAGCTTGGCGATGACAGGAGCTTTCGACACCATATATTTT CASSLAMTGAFDTIYF
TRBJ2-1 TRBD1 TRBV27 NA TGTGCCAGCAGTGCCCCCGGGACAGGGTTACGAGATGAGCAGTTCTTC CASSAPGTGLRDEQFF
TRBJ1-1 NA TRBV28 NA TGTGCCAGCAGTTATTCAGGGGAAAACACTGAAGCTTTCTTT CASSYSGENTEAFF
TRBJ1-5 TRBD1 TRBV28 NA TGTGCCAGCAGTTCGCAGGGGGCACGGCAGCCCCAGCATTTT CASSSQGARQPQHF
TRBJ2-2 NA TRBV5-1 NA TGCGCCAGCAGCTTGGCGCGCCTGGCGGCCGGGGAGCTGTTTTTT CASSLARLAAGELFF